The present T cell receptor beta chain was sequenced within a study of blood T cell repertoires in COVID-19. About the study: Acute and convalescent COVID-19 samples came from the United States, Italy and Spain. T cells, B-cell-depleted T cells, or PBMCs supplied cDNA or gDNA.

Profiled with immunoSEQ multiplex PCR; TCRdb holds only in-frame clones, not every one. This sample has 240,000 or so clones, with around nine tenths found just once. Germline loops: CDR1 MNHEY, CDR2 SVGEGT. CDR3 length: 14 amino acids. Trimming removed 4 bases from V and 7 bases from J; junction bases left unmatched: 6. The sequenced sample was peripheral blood. The chain employs TRBV6-2 or TRBV6-3 and TRBJ2-1; 8 nucleotides agree with TRBD1. The receptor's source is a woman in her 70s with active or convalescent COVID-19. CDR3 sequence (DNA): TGTGCCAGCAGTTCCCAGGGGGCCGCGAATGAGCAGTTCTTC. This codes for CASSSQGAANEQFF.